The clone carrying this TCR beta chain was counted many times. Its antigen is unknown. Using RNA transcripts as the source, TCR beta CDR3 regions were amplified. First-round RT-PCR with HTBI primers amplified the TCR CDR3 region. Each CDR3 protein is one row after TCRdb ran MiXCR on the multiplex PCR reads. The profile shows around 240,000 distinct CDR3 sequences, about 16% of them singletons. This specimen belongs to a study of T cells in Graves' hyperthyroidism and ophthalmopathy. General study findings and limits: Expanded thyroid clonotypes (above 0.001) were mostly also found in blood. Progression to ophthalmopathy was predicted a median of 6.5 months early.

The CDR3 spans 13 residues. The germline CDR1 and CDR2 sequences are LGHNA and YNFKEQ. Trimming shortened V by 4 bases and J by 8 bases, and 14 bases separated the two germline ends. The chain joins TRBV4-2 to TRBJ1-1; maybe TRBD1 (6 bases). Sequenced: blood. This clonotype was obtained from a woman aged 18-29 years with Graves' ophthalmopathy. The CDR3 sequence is CASSPGVVPEAFF. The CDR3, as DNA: TGTGCCAGCAGCCCAGGGGTCGTCCCAGAAGCTTTCTTT.